This T cell receptor beta chain was identified during a study of cytomegalovirus exposure and HLA in healthy donors. Germline V lookup: CDR1 MDHEN, CDR2 SYDVKM. J was trimmed by 2 bases and V by 7 bases; bases with no gene match: 7. CDR3 size: 14 residues. 60 Vbeta and 13 Jbeta primers were used in PCR. Sequencing used immunoSEQ multiplex PCR; TCRdb keeps in-frame clones, though not all of them. The repertoire holds nearly 200,000 clones, roughly 76% seen once, with less than 2.5% in the top ten. Sample: PBMCs. J is TRBJ2-7 and V is TRBV28; 8 bases match TRBD1. The origin of this receptor is a woman in her thirties in good health and CMV-seropositive. CDR3 protein: CASTFPGQAYEQYF. Here the CDR3 DNA reads TGTGCCAGCACCTTTCCGGGACAGGCCTACGAGCAGTACTTC.